The rows below give T cell receptor beta chains drawn from one sample of a study of cytomegalovirus exposure and HLA in healthy donors. The repertoire was sequenced with immunoSEQ multiplex PCR; TCRdb's copy has only in-frame clones and lacks some. The sample shows some 95,000 clones, over 65% of them seen only once. Sequencing was done on a sample of PBMCs. The origin of the receptors is a woman younger than 30 in good health and CMV-seropositive. Both conserved end residues are part of each CDR3. D genes are given only for firm matches. Size tells how often a clone was seen (once, few, many) or the class of an expanded clone, and some rows leave it out.

v_gene: TRBV3-2
abundance: .
d_gene: .
j_gene: TRBJ1-1
CDR3nt: TGTGCCAGCAGCCAAGGACTAGACTTT
CDR3aa: CASSQGLDF

v_gene: TRBV4-2
abundance: .
d_gene: .
j_gene: TRBJ1-4
CDR3nt: TGTGCCAGCAGCCTCGACGGGACTGCAACTAATGAAAAACTGTTTTTT
CDR3aa: CASSLDGTATNEKLFF

v_gene: TRBV5-1
abundance: .
d_gene: .
j_gene: TRBJ2-3
CDR3nt: TGCGCCAGCAGCTTGGGGCTAGCGTTCTCAGATACGCAGTATTTT
CDR3aa: CASSLGLAFSDTQYF

v_gene: TRBV6-5
abundance: .
d_gene: .
j_gene: TRBJ1-1
CDR3nt: TGTGCCAGCAGCCCCCCTGGACACCTTGAAGCTTTCTTT
CDR3aa: CASSPPGHLEAFF

v_gene: TRBV6-1
abundance: .
d_gene: TRBD2
j_gene: TRBJ2-2
CDR3nt: TGTGCCAGCAGTGGGGGTAGCGGGGGCGCGAACACCGGGGAGCTGTTTTTT
CDR3aa: CASSGGSGGANTGELFF

v_gene: TRBV25-1
abundance: .
d_gene: .
j_gene: TRBJ2-4
CDR3nt: TGTGCCAGCAGTTTAGGGGGGGTTACGAACATTCAGTACTTC
CDR3aa: CASSLGGVTNIQYF

v_gene: TRBV9
abundance: .
d_gene: .
j_gene: TRBJ2-2
CDR3nt: TGTGCCAGCAGCCCCCGCGGGCAGGGGCACACCGGGGAGCTGTTTTTT
CDR3aa: CASSPRGQGHTGELFF

v_gene: TRBV9
abundance: .
d_gene: .
j_gene: TRBJ2-7
CDR3nt: TGTGCCAGCAGCGTAGGGGGTGGGGGGATAGTCGAGCAGTACTTC
CDR3aa: CASSVGGGGIVEQYF

v_gene: TRBV4-3
abundance: few
d_gene: .
j_gene: TRBJ2-1
CDR3nt: TGCGCCAGCAGCCAGGGACTCCTAAATGAGCAGTTCTTC
CDR3aa: CASSQGLLNEQFF

v_gene: TRBV29-1
abundance: once
d_gene: .
j_gene: TRBJ1-1
CDR3nt: TGCAGCGTTGACGGACAGAACACTGAAGCTTTCTTT
CDR3aa: CSVDGQNTEAFF

v_gene: TRBV28
abundance: .
d_gene: TRBD2
j_gene: TRBJ2-2
CDR3nt: TGTGCCAGCAGTTCCCCCCTAGGGACTAGCGGGAGAGACACCGGGGAGCTGTTTTTT
CDR3aa: CASSSPLGTSGRDTGELFF

v_gene: TRBV5-6
abundance: few
d_gene: TRBD1
j_gene: TRBJ1-1
CDR3nt: TGTGCCAGCAGCTTTTTCTCCGGGACAGGGCGTGGTGAAGCTTTCTTT
CDR3aa: CASSFFSGTGRGEAFF

v_gene: TRBV30
abundance: .
d_gene: .
j_gene: TRBJ1-5
CDR3nt: TGTGCCTGGAGCCAAGTTGGGAGAAGTCAGCCCCAGCATTTT
CDR3aa: CAWSQVGRSQPQHF

v_gene: TRBV27
abundance: .
d_gene: TRBD1
j_gene: TRBJ2-5
CDR3nt: TGTGCCAGCAGTTTTGGGACAGCAAACCAAGAGACCCAGTACTTC
CDR3aa: CASSFGTANQETQYF

v_gene: TRBV2
abundance: few
d_gene: .
j_gene: TRBJ1-1
CDR3nt: TGTGCCAGCAGATTAGAGGGAATTGGCCAGAACACTGAAGCTTTCTTT
CDR3aa: CASRLEGIGQNTEAFF

v_gene: TRBV4-1
abundance: .
d_gene: TRBD1
j_gene: TRBJ1-4
CDR3nt: TGCGCCAGCAGCCAGCAGTCCGGGACAGGGAGCGAAAAACTGTTTTTT
CDR3aa: CASSQQSGTGSEKLFF

v_gene: TRBV28
abundance: few
d_gene: .
j_gene: TRBJ1-1
CDR3nt: TGTGCCACCCAGCTAGACACTGAAGCTTTCTTT
CDR3aa: CATQLDTEAFF

v_gene: TRBV7-2
abundance: .
d_gene: .
j_gene: TRBJ2-7
CDR3nt: TGTGCCAGCAGCTTCTACGGGGTCGAGCAGTACTTC
CDR3aa: CASSFYGVEQYF

v_gene: TRBV7-3
abundance: .
d_gene: TRBD2
j_gene: TRBJ2-3
CDR3nt: TGTGCCAGCAGCCCCGGGGGGGGCCCCAGAGATACGCAGTATTTT
CDR3aa: CASSPGGGPRDTQYF

v_gene: TRBV28
abundance: .
d_gene: .
j_gene: TRBJ1-1
CDR3nt: TGTGCCAGCAGGCCCTCGGGAGGGAGTATTATGACTGAAGCTTTCTTT
CDR3aa: CASRPSGGSIMTEAFF